This TCR beta chain was obtained from a study of T cell repertoires in cytomegalovirus infection. With regard to this clonotype: One junction end does not reproduce the germline sequence, and a read error may be involved.

TCRdb re-called the reads with MiXCR, one entry per CDR3 protein. The data show about 180,000 distinct CDR3 sequences, with roughly 17% seen just once and almost 25% held by the top ten. The origin of this receptor is a human donor in good health (CMV status not recorded). Some clones in this sample may be carry-over from other donors' samples. Sequenced material: CD8+ T cells from PBMCs.

CDR3 bases: TGTGCCAGCAGCTTCATCAACACCGGGGAGATGTTTTTT. Protein product: CASSFINTGEMFF. The rearrangement links TRBV7-2 to TRBJ2-2, with D possibly being TRBD2 (5 bases). The CDR3 loop spans 13 amino acids. The germline V gene has CDR1 SGHTA and CDR2 FQGNSA.